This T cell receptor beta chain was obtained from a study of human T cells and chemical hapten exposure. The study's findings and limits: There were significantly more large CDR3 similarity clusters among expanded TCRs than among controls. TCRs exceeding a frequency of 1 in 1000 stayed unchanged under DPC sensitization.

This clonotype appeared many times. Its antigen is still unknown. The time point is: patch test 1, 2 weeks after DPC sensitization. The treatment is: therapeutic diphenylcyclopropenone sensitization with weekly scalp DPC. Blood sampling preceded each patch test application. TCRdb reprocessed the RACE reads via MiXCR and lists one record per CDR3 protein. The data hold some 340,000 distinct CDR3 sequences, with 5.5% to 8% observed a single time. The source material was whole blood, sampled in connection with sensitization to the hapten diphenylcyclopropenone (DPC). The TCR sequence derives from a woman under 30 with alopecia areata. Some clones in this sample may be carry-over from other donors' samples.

The CDR3, as DNA: TGTGCCAGCAGTCGCTCTGTGGATACGCAGTATTTT. Translating it yields CASSRSVDTQYF. V gene TRBV27 combines with J gene TRBJ2-3; D is uncertain. The CDR3 totals 12 residues. Germline loops: CDR1 MNHEY, CDR2 SMNVEV (reference sequence). V was pared by 5 bases and J by 6 bases, with 9 bases between.